This record concerns one TCR beta chain sequence. Assay execution proceeded at the deep level. For every subset, genomic DNA was evenly distributed across several immunoSEQ plates. Method: immunoSEQ multiplex PCR; TCRdb's copy keeps in-frame clones and lacks some. Of around 2.5 million clones detected, 90% to 95% appear once; the ten largest clones hold roughly 0.39%. This entry belongs to a study of shared clonotypes between healthy human individuals. Germline values: CDR1 MNHNY, CDR2 SVGAGI (reference sequence). V lost 8 bases and J 3 bases, leaving 13 bases between the germline ends. CDR3 length: 13 amino acids. A CD45RA-negative memory subset and a CD45RA+ naive subset were separated from the CD4+ cells.

This TCR came from a man younger than 30 in good health. Some clones in this sample may be carry-over from other donors' samples. The specimen sequenced was naive CD4+ T cells from PBMCs. Subset: CD45RA+ positively selected. This chain uses TRBV6-6 with TRBJ1-2; D might be TRBD1 (5 bases). CDR3 protein: CASQLGADYGYTF. CDR3 bases: TGTGCCAGCCAACTAGGGGCAGACTATGGCTACACCTTC.